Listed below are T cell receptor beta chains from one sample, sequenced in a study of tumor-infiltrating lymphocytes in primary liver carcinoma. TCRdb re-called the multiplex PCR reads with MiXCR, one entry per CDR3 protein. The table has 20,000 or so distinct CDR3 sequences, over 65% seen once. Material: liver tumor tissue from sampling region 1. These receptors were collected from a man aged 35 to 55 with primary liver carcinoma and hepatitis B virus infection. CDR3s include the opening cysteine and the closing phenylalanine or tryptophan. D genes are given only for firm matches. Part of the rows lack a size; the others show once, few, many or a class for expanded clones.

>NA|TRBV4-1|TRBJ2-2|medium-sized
TGCGCCAGCAGCCAGCCCACTAGTTACACCGGGGAGCTGTTTTTT
CASSQPTSYTGELFF
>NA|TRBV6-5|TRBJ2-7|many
TGTGCCAGCAATTACGGCGGAGGGCTCGGTGAGCAGTACTTC
CASNYGGGLGEQYF
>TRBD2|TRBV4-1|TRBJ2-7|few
TGCGCCAGCAGTCAATCCCTAGCGGAGCCACCTTACGAGCTATACTTC
CASSQSLAEPPYELYF
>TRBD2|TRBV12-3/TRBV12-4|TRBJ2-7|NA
TGTGCCACCACAGCGGGAGGCAGTGTGCGGTACTTT
CATTAGGSVRYF
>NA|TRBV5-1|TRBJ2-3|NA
TGCGCCAGCAGCTTGGATAGGACTACCCGCGCAGATACGCAGTATTTT
CASSLDRTTRADTQYF
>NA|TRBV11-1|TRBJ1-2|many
TGTGCCAGCAGCTTGGCTCCCGGTGGTAACTATGGCTACACCTTC
CASSLAPGGNYGYTF
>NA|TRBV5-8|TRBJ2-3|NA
TGTGCCAGCAGCTTCAATAGCTGGAGTGTTTCAGATACGCAGTATTTT
CASSFNSWSVSDTQYF
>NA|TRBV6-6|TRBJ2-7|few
TGTGCCAGCAGTTACGGGACGGGTGATAGGGTGCAGTACTTC
CASSYGTGDRVQYF
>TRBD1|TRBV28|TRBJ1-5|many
TGTGCCAGCAGTACCGGGACAGGGAATCAGCCCCAGCATTTT
CASSTGTGNQPQHF
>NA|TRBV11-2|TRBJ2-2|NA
TGTGCCAGCAGCTTTGCAACAGGAGGGGCGAACACCGGGGAGCTGTCTTTT
CASSFATGGANTGELSF
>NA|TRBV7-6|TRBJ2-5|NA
TGTGTCAGCAGCTCGCTAGCGAGAGGCTCCCTCAAGGCCCAGCACTTC
CVSSSLARGSLKAQHF
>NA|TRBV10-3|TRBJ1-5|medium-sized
TGTGCCATCAGTGAGTCTAGGGAGCAGCCCCAGCATTTT
CAISESREQPQHF
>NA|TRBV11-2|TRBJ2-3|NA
TGTGCCAGCAGCTACAGAACGGCAGATACGCAGTATTTT
CASSYRTADTQYF
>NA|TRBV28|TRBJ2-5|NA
TGTGCCAGCAGTCTAGCCCCTGGCGGAAACCAAGAGACCCAGTACTTC
CASSLAPGGNQETQYF
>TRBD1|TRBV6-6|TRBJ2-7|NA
TGTGCCAACAACTACTCACGGGACAGAGCCTACGAGCAGTACTTC
CANNYSRDRAYEQYF
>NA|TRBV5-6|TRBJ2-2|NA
TGTGCCAGCGGCTCCGGGATAGGGGTGACCGGGCAGCTGTTTTTT
CASGSGIGVTGQLFF
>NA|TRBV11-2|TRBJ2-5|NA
TGTGCCAGCAGCCATACTCCTAGTGGGGGGAAAGAGACCCAGCACTTC
CASSHTPSGGKETQHF
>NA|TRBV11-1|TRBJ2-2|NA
TGTGCCAGCAGCTTACTAGCCGGCGGGGAGCTGTTTTTT
CASSLLAGGELFF
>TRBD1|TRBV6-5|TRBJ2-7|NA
TGTGCCAGGAGGCTCGGACAGGCAGCATCCTTTTACGAACAGTACTTC
CARRLGQAASFYEQYF
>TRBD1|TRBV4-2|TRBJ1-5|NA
TGTGCTAGCAATCAAGGGGAGGGGTCGGGACAGCTTAGCAATCAGCCCCAGCATTTT
CASNQGEGSGQLSNQPQHF
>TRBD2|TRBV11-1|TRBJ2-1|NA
TGTGCCAACAACAAGGGACTAGCGAAACGGGGTGAGCAATTCTTC
CANNKGLAKRGEQFF
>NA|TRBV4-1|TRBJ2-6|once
TGCGCCAGCAGCCAGGTACCGGGACACCCGCCTAGCGTCGGGGTCAACGTCCTGACTTTC
CASSQVPGHPPSVGVNVLTF
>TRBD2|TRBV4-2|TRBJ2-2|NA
TGTGCCAGCCAAGGGACTAGCGGGAGTCTAAATCCCGGGGAGCTGTTTTTT
CASQGTSGSLNPGELFF
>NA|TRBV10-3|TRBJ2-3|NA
TGTGTCATCAGATCAGGGACCGACACAGATACGCAGTATTTT
CVIRSGTDTDTQYF
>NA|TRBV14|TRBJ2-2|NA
TGTGACAACAGCCACAGAAGGACGGGACTCACCGGGGAGCTGTTTTTT
CDNSHRRTGLTGELFF
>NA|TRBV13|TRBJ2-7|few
TGTGCCAGCAGCTTACAGTTCCGGAACCCCGAGCAGCACTTC
CASSLQFRNPEQHF
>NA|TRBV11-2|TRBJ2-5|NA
TGTGCCAGCAGCTTAACAACAGGGAGCTCGGGGGAGACCAAGTACTTC
CASSLTTGSSGETKYF
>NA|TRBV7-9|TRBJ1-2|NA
TGTGCCAGCAGCCCCAAGGGCAGGCTGTCCCAGGATGGTTACACCTTC
CASSPKGRLSQDGYTF
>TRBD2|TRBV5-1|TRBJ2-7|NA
TGCGCCAGCAGTTCTACCGGACTAGCGGGAGCGGTGAACAATGAGCAGTACTTC
CASSSTGLAGAVNNEQYF
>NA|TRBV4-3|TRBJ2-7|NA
TGCACCAGCAGCCAAGATCGGGAGATTCCCCACGAGCAGTACTTC
CTSSQDREIPHEQYF
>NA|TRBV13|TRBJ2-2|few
TGTGCCAACAGCACCACTAGGATCAGCGCCGGGGAGCTGTTTTTT
CANSTTRISAGELFF
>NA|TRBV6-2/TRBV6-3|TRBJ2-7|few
TGCGCCAGCAGTTACCGAACGGGGGTGAGGGAGCAGCACTTC
CASSYRTGVREQHF
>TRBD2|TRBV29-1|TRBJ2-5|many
TGCAGCGTTGGTGGGAGGGCCACTGAGACCCAGTACTTC
CSVGGRATETQYF
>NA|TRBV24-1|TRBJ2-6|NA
TGTGCCACCAGTGATCCAGAGGACTCTGGGGCCAACGTCCTGACTTTC
CATSDPEDSGANVLTF
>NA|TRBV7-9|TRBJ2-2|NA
TGTGCCAGCGCCACTTGGACGATCGTGAACACCGGGGAGCTGTTTTTT
CASATWTIVNTGELFF
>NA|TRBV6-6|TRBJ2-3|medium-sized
TGTGCCAGCAGCCACGGGACTTACGTCCCAGATACGCAGTATTTT
CASSHGTYVPDTQYF
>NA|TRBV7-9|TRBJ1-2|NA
TGTGCCGGCAGCTCCGAGGGCAGGCTGTCCCAGTATGGTTACACCTTC
CAGSSEGRLSQYGYTF
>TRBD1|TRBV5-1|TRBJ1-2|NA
TGCGCCAGCAAGTTGGACAGGAACTATGGCAACACCTTC
CASKLDRNYGNTF
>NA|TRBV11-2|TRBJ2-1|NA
TGTACCAGCAGTTTAGCTGCAGGAGTCGTCAATGAGCAGTTCTTC
CTSSLAAGVVNEQFF
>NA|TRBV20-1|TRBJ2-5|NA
TGCAGTGCTAGGGAAGGGATTCGGGGGCTTGGGACCCAGTACTTC
CSAREGIRGLGTQYF
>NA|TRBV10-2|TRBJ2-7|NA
TGCGCCTGCAGTGAACCACACAGAAATTACGAGCACTACTTC
CACSEPHRNYEHYF
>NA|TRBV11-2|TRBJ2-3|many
TGTGCCAGCAGCTTAGGCCCAGGATTCACAGATACGCAGTATTTT
CASSLGPGFTDTQYF
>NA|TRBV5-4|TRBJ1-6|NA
TGTGCCAGCAGCATAGAGCCGAAGAGGGCCCTCCAATTT
CASSIEPKRALQF
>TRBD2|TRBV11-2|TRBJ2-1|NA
TGTGCCAGCAGCTTAGAGCTTCTAGCGGGAATAAATGAGCAATTCTTC
CASSLELLAGINEQFF
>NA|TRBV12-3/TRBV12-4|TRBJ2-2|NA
TGTGCCAGCAGCGGCTACTCCACCGGGGAGCTGTTT
CASSGYSTGELF
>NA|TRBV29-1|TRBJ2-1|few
TGCAGTGCCCGCCCAGGGGGGAATGAGCAGCCCTTC
CSARPGGNEQPF
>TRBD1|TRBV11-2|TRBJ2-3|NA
TGTGCCAGCAGCTTACCCGGACAGGGGCCGAATACGATGTATTTT
CASSLPGQGPNTMYF
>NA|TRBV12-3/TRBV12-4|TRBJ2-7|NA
TGTGCCAGCAGTGTAGGGAGAGGGGGGTCCTACGAGCAGTACTTC
CASSVGRGGSYEQYF
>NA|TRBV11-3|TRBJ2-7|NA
TGTGCCACCCAACGGTTGTCCTACGAGCAGTACTTC
CATQRLSYEQYF
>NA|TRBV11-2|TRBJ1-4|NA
TGTTCCAGCAGCTTAGACGGGTTCGCTATTGAAAAACTGTTCTTT
CSSSLDGFAIEKLFF
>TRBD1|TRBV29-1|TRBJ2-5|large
TGCAGCGTTGAAGGACAGGGGGTGGGAGAGACCCAGTACTTC
CSVEGQGVGETQYF
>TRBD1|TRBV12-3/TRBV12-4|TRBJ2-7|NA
TGTGCTAGCAGTTTACGACAGGGGGCCAACTATGAGCAGTACTTC
CASSLRQGANYEQYF